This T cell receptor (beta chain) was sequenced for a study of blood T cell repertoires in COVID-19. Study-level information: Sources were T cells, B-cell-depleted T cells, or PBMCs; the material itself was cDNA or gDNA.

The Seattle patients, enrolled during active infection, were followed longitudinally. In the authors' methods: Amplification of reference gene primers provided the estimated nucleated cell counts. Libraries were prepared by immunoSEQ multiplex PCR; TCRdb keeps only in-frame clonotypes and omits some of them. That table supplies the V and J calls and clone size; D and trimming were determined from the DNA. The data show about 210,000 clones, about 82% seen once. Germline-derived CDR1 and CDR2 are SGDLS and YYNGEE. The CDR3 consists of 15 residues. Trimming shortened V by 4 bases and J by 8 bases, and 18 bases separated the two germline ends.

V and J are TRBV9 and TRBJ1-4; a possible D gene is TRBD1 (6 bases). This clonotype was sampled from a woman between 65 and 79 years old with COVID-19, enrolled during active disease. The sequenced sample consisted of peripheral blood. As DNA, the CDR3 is TGTGCCAGCAGCACCCTTCAGGGGAATGGCGAAAAACTGTTTTTT. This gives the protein CASSTLQGNGEKLFF.